Below, 11 T cell receptor beta chains from the same sample are listed, as sequenced in a study of Ad26.COV2.S vaccination and SARS-CoV-2 variants. Profiled with immunoSEQ multiplex PCR; TCRdb holds only in-frame clones, not every one. The repertoire holds some 350,000 clones, 70% to 90% seen once, with roughly 3.3% in the top ten. Treatment specified: approximately 18 received Ad26.COV2.S at low or high dose, single or two shots; several received placebo; per-sample allocation not given. The investigators took samples on day 63 after the first vaccine or placebo injection. The specimen comprised peripheral blood, sampled in a trial of Ad26.COV2.S vaccine versus placebo. These receptors came from a person aged 18-65 years who received the Ad26.COV2.S COVID-19 vaccine or a placebo.

The rearrangement joins TRBV5-6 to TRBJ1-2; 8 positions agree with TRBD1. The CDR3 sequence is 12 residues long. With V trimmed by 3 bases and J by 8 bases, 3 bases remained unmatched. In germline, CDR1 is SGHDT, CDR2 YYEEEE. This chain's CDR3 is CASSYRTGGYTF. The CDR3 DNA sequence: TGTGCCAGCAGCTACCGGACAGGGGGCTACACCTTC.

The rearrangement uses TRBV5-4 and TRBJ2-7; 7 bases are a match to TRBD1. CDR3 length: 13 amino acids. The germline CDR1 and CDR2 sequences are SGHNT and YYREEE (reference sequence). Losses at the gene ends were 2 bases for V and 2 bases for J; bases not matched to a gene: 1. In DNA form, the CDR3 reads TGTGCCAGCAGCTTCGGACAGGCCTACGAGCAGTACTTC. Translating it yields CASSFGQAYEQYF.

V gene TRBV28 combines with J gene TRBJ2-3, with D possibly matching TRBD1 (6 bases). Trimming pared 2 bases from V and 2 bases from J, leaving 14 bases between. Germline V CDR1 and CDR2: MDHEN, SYDVKM. The CDR3 is 16 amino acids. The CDR3 spells CASSLVGQGPTDTQYF. In DNA, the CDR3 is TGTGCCAGCAGTTTAGTAGGGCAGGGGCCCACAGATACGCAGTATTTT.

The V call is TRBV3-1 (or the pseudogene TRBV3-2), the J call TRBJ1-4, with 10 nucleotides matching TRBD1. CDR1 is LGHDT and CDR2 is YNNKEL in the germline V gene (reference sequence). The junction had 3 bases not matched to a gene; V was cut back by 4 bases and J by 4 bases. The CDR3 sequence is 15 residues long. The CDR3 sequence is CASSRGQGGNEKLFF. The CDR3 region has the DNA TGTGCCAGCAGCCGAGGACAGGGGGGTAATGAAAAACTGTTTTTT.

The genes are TRBV10-3 and TRBJ2-5; D is possibly TRBD1 or TRBD2 (5 bases each). The CDR3 consists of 14 residues. With 6 bases removed from V and 2 bases from J, the gap between germline ends came to 13 bases. Germline V gene sequence: CDR1 ENHRY, CDR2 SYGVKD. The CDR3: CAIRMGEGQETQYF. For the CDR3, the DNA is TGTGCCATCAGGATGGGCGAGGGGCAAGAGACCCAGTACTTC.

Only a few counts were recorded for this clone. The chain uses TRBV29-1 and TRBJ2-2; weak D call: TRBD1 (5 bases). The V gene lost 4 bases and the J gene lost 3 bases, with 9 bases spanning the gap. The CDR3 is made up of 13 amino acids. Per germline, CDR1 SQVTM and CDR2 ANQGSEA. In DNA form, the CDR3 reads TGCAGCGTTGGGGGCAGATACACCGGGGAGCTGTTTTTT. This translates into CSVGGRYTGELFF.

The J gene is TRBJ2-7, the V gene TRBV24-1; a possible D gene is TRBD1 (6 bases). V gave up 12 bases and J gave up 5 bases, with 25 bases separating them. CDR1 and CDR2 (germline): KGHDR, SFDVKD. This CDR3 contains 15 residues. The CDR3 sequence: CAASRGLPSVHEQYF. In DNA form, the CDR3 reads TGTGCCGCGTCCAGGGGCCTACCGTCGGTCCACGAGCAGTACTTC.

This clone was detected only once. The V and J genes are TRBV7-6 and TRBJ2-2; tentative D call: TRBD2 (7 bases). The CDR3 length is 14 residues. Trimming took off 7 bases at V and 2 bases at J, with 11 bases between the two ends. CDR1 SGHVS and CDR2 FNYEAQ come from the germline V gene. The CDR3 DNA reads TGTGCCAGCACGGGGGGCCAAAACACCGGGGAGCTGTTTTTT. Translation: CASTGGQNTGELFF.

The V call is TRBV19, the J call TRBJ1-5; D is possibly TRBD1 (6 bases). Trimming removed 10 bases at V and 4 bases at J, with 17 bases between. The CDR3 consists of 14 residues. The germline V gene has CDR1 LNHDA and CDR2 SQIVND (reference sequence). The CDR3: CATHDRRGNQPQHF. In DNA form, the CDR3 reads TGTGCCACCCACGACAGGAGGGGGAATCAGCCCCAGCATTTT.

In its sample, this clone was seen once. The chain employs TRBV14 and TRBJ1-6, with D hard to call. V gave up 1 base and J gave up 8 bases, with 6 bases separating them. The CDR3 has 13 residues. Germline lookup yields CDR1 SGHDN and CDR2 FVKESK. The CDR3 here is CASSQGYYSPLHF. The CDR3 coding sequence is TGTGCCAGCAGCCAAGGGTACTATTCACCCCTCCACTTT.

About this clone itself: Other DNA sequences from this sample encode an identical CDR3 as well. The gene calls are TRBV5-1 and TRBJ2-1; D call uncertain. V was cut by 0 bases and J by 0 bases, with 7 bases left in between. CDR1 is SGHRS, CDR2 YFSETQ, per germline. The CDR3 contains 15 residues. The chain's CDR3 is CASSLEASSYNEQFF. The CDR3 DNA reads TGCGCCAGCAGCTTGGAGGCAAGCTCCTACAATGAGCAGTTCTTC.